The clone carrying this T cell receptor (beta chain) was detected many times. This sample was taken from a study of blood T cell repertoires in COVID-19. Study background: Material from acute and convalescent COVID-19 was sourced from the United States, Italy and Spain. The analysed material was cDNA or gDNA that came from T cells, B-cell-depleted T cells, or PBMCs.

V lost 2 bases and J lost 5, with 8 bases in between. This CDR3 spans 14 amino acids. Germline V gene lookup returns CDR1 SGDLS and CDR2 YYNGEE. Authors' methods: Reference gene primer amplification gave nucleated cell count estimates. Repertoires were generated with immunoSEQ multiplex PCR, while TCRdb's copy carries only in-frame clones and drops some. The V and J calls and clone size come from that table; D and trimming were worked out from the DNA. The data contain about 83,000 clones, approximately 80% of them singletons. Input material: peripheral blood. The rearrangement joins TRBV9 to TRBJ1-6; a weak D match, TRBD1 (5 bases). The TCR originated in a woman older than 75 with acute or convalescent COVID-19. The CDR3 sequence is CASSVLGDNSPLHF. The CDR3 nucleotides are TGTGCCAGCAGCGTCCTAGGGGATAATTCACCCCTCCACTTT.